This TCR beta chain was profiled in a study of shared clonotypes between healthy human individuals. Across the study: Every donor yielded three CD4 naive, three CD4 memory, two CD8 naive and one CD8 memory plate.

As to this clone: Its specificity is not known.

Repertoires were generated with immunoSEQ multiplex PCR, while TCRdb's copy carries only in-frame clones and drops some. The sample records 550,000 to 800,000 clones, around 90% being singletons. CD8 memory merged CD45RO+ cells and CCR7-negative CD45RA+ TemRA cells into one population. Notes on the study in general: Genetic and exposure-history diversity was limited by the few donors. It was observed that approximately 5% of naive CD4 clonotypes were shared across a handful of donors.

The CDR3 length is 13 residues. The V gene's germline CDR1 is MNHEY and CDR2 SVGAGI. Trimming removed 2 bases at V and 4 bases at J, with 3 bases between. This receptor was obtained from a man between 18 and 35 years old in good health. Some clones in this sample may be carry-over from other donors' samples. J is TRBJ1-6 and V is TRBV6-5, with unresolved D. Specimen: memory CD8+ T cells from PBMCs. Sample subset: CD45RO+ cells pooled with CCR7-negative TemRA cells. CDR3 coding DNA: TGTGCCAGCAGTTACAGATATAATTCACCCCTCCACTTT. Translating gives CASSYRYNSPLHF.